This T cell receptor beta chain was captured by sequencing in a study of blood T cell repertoires in COVID-19. Study summary: The United States, Italy and Spain supplied acute and convalescent COVID-19 samples. PBMCs, B-cell-depleted T cells, or T cells were the source of the cDNA or gDNA that made up the material.

Original processing notes: Reference gene primer amplification gave nucleated cell count estimates. Here immunoSEQ multiplex PCR was the method, and the copy in TCRdb shows in-frame clones only, minus some. That table furnishes V, J and clone size, whereas the DNA furnished D and trimming. Of roughly 130,000 clones in the sample, more than 70% were seen once. The V end lost 4 bases, the J end lost 5 bases, and 27 bases lay between the germline ends. This CDR3 has 18 residues. CDR1 is SGHRS and CDR2 is YFSETQ in the germline V gene. The chain uses TRBV5-1 and TRBJ2-5; perhaps TRBD1 as D (6 bases). This sequence was found in a woman in her 30s who had recovered from COVID-19. The specimen was peripheral blood. The CDR3 sequence: CASSLVVGGKAISETQYF. The CDR3, as DNA: TGCGCCAGCAGCCTTGTGGTAGGGGGTAAAGCTATATCGGAGACCCAGTACTTC.